This T cell receptor (beta chain) appears in the sequencing data of a study of blood T cell repertoires in COVID-19 (dated by TCRdb to 2020 to 2021). Regarding the study in general: Samples covering the acute and convalescent phases of COVID-19 were provided by collaborators in the United States, Italy and Spain. The material from the prospective study consisted of cDNA or gDNA derived from T cells, B-cell-depleted T cells, or PBMCs. Subjects who had been exposed to COVID-19, were actively infected with it, or had recovered from it provided the deeply sampled blood TCRbeta repertoires that made up the dataset. The repertoires were released in a freely available public database meant as a resource for research on the immune response to SARS-CoV-2. The samples were drawn from two sources: the first 160 participants of the ongoing ImmuneRACE study, and over 1,000 subjects contributed by 6 global collaborators. The sample metadata nearly always contained a de-identified subject ID, COVID-19 status, age in years and sex. HLA class I and class II types, where available, came from metadata supplied by the sample provider rather than from assay-based typing.

The immunoSEQ Assay, a bias-controlled multiplex PCR, was used to amplify TCRbeta CDR3 regions from genomic DNA. Turning to the authors' computational methods: Nucleated cell counts per sample were estimated from amplification of reference gene primers within the assay. Sequence reads were collapsed and filtered to measure the absolute abundance of every unique TCRbeta CDR3 rearrangement. For each sample, productive Simpson clonality was calculated as the square root of Simpson's diversity index over productive rearrangements. Held by TCRdb, this immuneACCESS table contains in-frame sequences only and omits some clones. Under half of the omission traces to an unresolved V gene where checked; the cause of the rest is unknown. Clone size and the V and J calls come from that table; the DNA yielded D and trimming. The sample includes about 210,000 clones, with approximately 86% observed a single time. Clones ranked in the top ten supply 3% to 3.5% of the sample.

From a lookup of the germline V gene, CDR1 and CDR2 are MRHNA and SNTAGT. The CDR3 starts with the cysteine, ends with the phenylalanine, and has 18 residues. The CDR3 DNA has 54 bases and is translated from base 1. From V the trimming removes 3 bases and from J it removes 3 bases, while the gene matches leave 6 bases of the junction unaccounted for. This clone showed up many times. What antigen it recognizes has not been identified. There are no base qualities to consult, and no much larger clone falls within one base. General conclusions and limits of the study: The quantity of clinical and demographic metadata differed by source and by participant and was supplied without curation.

Each collaborating institution followed its own protocols to collect whole blood in K2EDTA tubes. For TCRbeta analysis, collaborators shipped samples as frozen whole blood, isolated PBMCs, or DNA extracted from either of those sample types. Sequences were obtained from peripheral blood. This sequence was found in a man aged 55 to 69 with acute or convalescent COVID-19. Rearrangement joined TRBV6-4 to TRBJ2-6; 12 central bases correspond to TRBD1. The DNA sequence is as follows: TGTGCCAGCAGTGAATACGGGACAGGGGGCCGTGGGGCCAACGTCCTGACTTTC. Translated, this is CASSEYGTGGRGANVLTF.